The TCR beta chain described here comes from a study of T cell changes during pregnancy in multiple sclerosis. This table comes from immunoSEQ multiplex PCR, and its TCRdb copy is limited to in-frame clones, with some not included. The table has about 36,000 clones, 92% seen once; the top ten hold roughly 0.45%. CDR3 length: 13 amino acids. V was shortened by 1 base and J by 6 bases, with 10 bases between the two germline ends. CDR1 is SGHNT, CDR2 YYREEE, per germline (reference sequence). The V gene is TRBV5-4, the J gene TRBJ1-1; D possibly corresponds to TRBD1 (6 bases). The specimen was CD4+ T cells from peripheral blood mononuclear cells, collected after pregnancy. The sequence was collected from a female donor with multiple sclerosis, enrolled in a pregnancy study. CDR3 sequence: CASSLWSGAEAFF. CDR3 sequence (DNA): TGTGCCAGCAGCTTGTGGTCAGGGGCTGAAGCTTTCTTT. The full variable domain, rest sourced from reference TRBV5-4 and TRBJ1-1, is ETGVTQSPTHLIKTRGQQVTLRCSSQSGHNTVSWYQQALGQGPQFIFQYYREEENGRGNFPPRFSGLQFPNYSSELNVNALELDDSALYLCASSLWSGAEAFFGQGTRLTVV.